The 17 T cell receptor beta chains reported below all come from one sample, sequenced in a study of T cell responses to AZD1222 COVID-19 vaccine (dated by TCRdb to the early 2020s). The library came from the immunoSEQ multiplex PCR assay. TCRdb holds this immuneACCESS table with in-frame rearrangements only. Some clones are missing; in checked studies, unresolved V genes explain under half, and the rest has no known cause. The sample profile shows roughly 49,000 clones; more than 60% of them were found once. The ten largest clones take up roughly 7.2% of the sample. The sample's time point label, in plain terms: baseline before first vaccination. This sample comprised peripheral blood, obtained on day 0 of AZD1222 vaccination. The source of these receptors is an adult in good health.

The DNA of the CDR3 is TGTGCCAGCAGTCCGGCGGCCAGGGGGCTCACTGAAGCTTTCTTT. Translating gives CASSPAARGLTEAFF. J is TRBJ1-1 and V is TRBV3-1 (or the pseudogene TRBV3-2); TRBD1 agrees at 8 bases. CDR1 is LGHDT, CDR2 YNNKEL, per germline (reference sequence). V was pared by 6 bases and J by 4 bases, with 10 bases of the junction left unmatched. The CDR3 is 15 residues long.

V is TRBV6-5 and J is TRBJ2-1, with 7 bases identical to TRBD2. Trimming cost V 5 bases and J 4 bases; bases outside gene matches: 8. Per germline, CDR1 MNHEY and CDR2 SVGAGI. The CDR3 is 15 residues long. The CDR3 nucleotides are TGTGCCAGCAGTCCTAGCGGTTGGGGTTACAATGAGCAGTTCTTC. Protein product: CASSPSGWGYNEQFF.

This clone was observed a few times. CDR3 residues: CASRAGPGANVLTF. CDR3 in DNA: TGTGCCAGCAGGGCAGGGCCTGGGGCCAACGTCCTGACTTTC. V usage is TRBV6-5 and J usage is TRBJ2-6; maybe TRBD1 (5 bases). Germline lookup yields CDR1 MNHEY and CDR2 SVGAGI. Between the trimmed V and J ends, which lost 6 bases and 2 bases, there was a span of 8 bases. The CDR3 runs to 14 residues.

This clone appeared a few times. The same CDR3 can be traced to other DNA sequences in this sample. The chain carries TRBV29-1 and TRBJ1-1; unclear D gene. This CDR3 has 12 amino acids. The germline gives CDR1 SQVTM, CDR2 ANQGSEA. Trimming took 3 bases from V and 3 from J, leaving 8 bases between them. This CDR3 reads CSVDTGYTEAFF. CDR3 DNA sequence: TGCAGCGTTGACACGGGGTACACTGAAGCTTTCTTT.

This chain joins TRBV28 and TRBJ2-5; a weak D match, TRBD2 (6 bases). The germline gives CDR1 MDHEN, CDR2 SYDVKM. The CDR3 is made up of 12 amino acids. Trimming took 6 bases from V and 2 from J, leaving 7 bases between them. The CDR3 loop reads CASSRGQETQYF. For the CDR3, the DNA is TGTGCCAGCAGCCGGGGGCAAGAGACCCAGTACTTC.

The J gene is TRBJ1-6, the V gene TRBV5-6; D perhaps matches TRBD1 (5 bases). Germline CDR1 SGHDT, CDR2 YYEEEE. V was shortened by 3 bases and J by 11 bases, with 12 bases between the two germline ends. The CDR3 totals 13 residues. CDR3 region: CASSSTAATPLHF. Written as DNA, the CDR3 is TGTGCCAGCAGCTCGACAGCCGCCACACCCCTCCACTTT.

The J gene is TRBJ2-2, the V gene TRBV15; D gene ambiguous. The CDR3 consists of 14 residues. Between the trimmed V and J ends, which lost 1 base and 6 bases, there was a span of 9 bases. Germline V gene sequence: CDR1 LNHNV, CDR2 YYDKDF (reference sequence). The CDR3 reads CATSRGPGPGELFF. CDR3 nucleotide sequence: TGTGCCACCAGCAGAGGGCCAGGCCCCGGGGAGCTGTTTTTT.

With respect to this clone: Distinct nucleotide sequences in the sample also encode this CDR3. J is TRBJ2-2 and V is TRBV11-3; perhaps TRBD2 as D (6 bases). CDR1 and CDR2 (germline): SGHNT, YENEEA. V lost 5 bases and J 10 bases, leaving 17 bases between the germline ends. This CDR3 is built from 14 residues. The DNA for the CDR3 is TGTGCCAGCAGCCCCGGGACGGGGGAACAGGAGCTGTTTTTT. Protein product: CASSPGTGEQELFF. Full variable domain (remainder filled in from reference TRBV11-3 and TRBJ2-2): EAGVVQSPRYKIIEKKQPVAFWCNPISGHNTLYWYLQNLGQGPELLIRYENEEAVDDSQLPKDRFSAERLKGVDSTLKIQPAELGDSAVYLCASSPGTGEQELFFGEGSRLTVL.

This chain links TRBV5-4 with TRBJ1-1; D unclear. Germline-derived CDR1 and CDR2 are SGHNT and YYREEE (reference sequence). The length of the CDR3 is 13 residues. The germline V and J ends were trimmed by 6 bases and 0 bases, with 9 bases remaining between them. CDR3 amino acids: CASKPGMNTEAFF. In nucleotides, the CDR3 is TGTGCCAGCAAACCAGGAATGAACACTGAAGCTTTCTTT.

The rearrangement links TRBV7-8 to TRBJ2-1, with a weak D call TRBD2 (6 bases). CDR1 is SGHVS, CDR2 FQNEAQ, per germline. This CDR3 has 13 amino acids. Between the trimmed V and J ends, which lost 5 bases and 3 bases, there was a span of 8 bases. CDR3 nucleotides: TGTGCCAGCAGCCGGGACTTCTACAATGAGCAGTTCTTC. It encodes CASSRDFYNEQFF.

This clone was recorded once. This chain links TRBV4-1 with TRBJ2-2, with D perhaps assigned TRBD1 or TRBD2 (5 bases each). The CDR3 length is 15 residues. V was cut by 0 bases and J by 4 bases, with 9 bases left in between. CDR1 MGHRA and CDR2 YSYEKL come from the germline V gene. The CDR3 region has the DNA TGCGCCAGCAGCCAAGACTTGGGGGTCACCGGGGAGCTGTTTTTT. Its protein is CASSQDLGVTGELFF.

V and J are TRBV27 and TRBJ2-1; 8 bases are shared with TRBD2. CDR3 size: 16 residues. V lost 5 bases to trimming and J lost 0 bases; unmatched junction nucleotides: 6. The germline V gene has CDR1 MNHEY and CDR2 SMNVEV (reference sequence). The CDR3 spells CASSKLLAASYNEQFF. The CDR3 DNA is TGTGCCAGCAGTAAATTACTAGCGGCCTCCTACAATGAGCAGTTCTTC.

This chain joins TRBV12-3 or TRBV12-4 and TRBJ2-7; possibly TRBD2 for D (7 bases). CDR3 length equals 12 residues. Trimming shortened V by 3 bases and J by 6 bases, and 9 bases separated the two germline ends. The CDR3 DNA is TGTGCCAGCAGTTTCGGGGGGCGCGAGCAGTACGTC. This encodes CASSFGGREQYV.

This clone has a handful of counts. The chain couples TRBV5-6 to TRBJ2-2; D gene uncertain. The V end lost 0 bases, the J end lost 5 bases, and 5 bases lay between the germline ends. Per the germline V gene, CDR1 is SGHDT and CDR2 is YYEEEE. This CDR3 region has 13 residues. The CDR3 region is CASSLGITGELFF. As DNA, the CDR3 is TGTGCCAGCAGCTTGGGGATAACCGGGGAGCTGTTTTTT. Variable domain in full (rest from reference TRBV5-6 and TRBJ2-2): DAGVTQSPTHLIKTRGQQVTLRCSPKSGHDTVSWYQQALGQGPQFIFQYYEEEERQRGNFPDRFSGHQFPNYSSELNVNALLLGDSALYLCASSLGITGELFFGEGSRLTVL.

This chain connects TRBV6-1 to TRBJ1-5; TRBD1 agrees at 8 bases. The CDR3 is 14 amino acids. CDR1 and CDR2 from the germline V gene are MNHNS and SASEGT. V shed 7 bases and J 4 bases; nucleotides not matched to a gene: 6. The CDR3 region is CASIGQGANQPQHF. The CDR3 DNA follows: TGTGCCAGCATAGGGCAGGGGGCGAATCAGCCCCAGCATTTT.

The chain is built from TRBV5-4 and TRBJ1-3, with unresolved D. This CDR3 comprises 15 residues. The germline V gene has CDR1 SGHNT and CDR2 YYREEE (reference sequence). V gave up 0 bases and J gave up 0 bases, with 7 bases separating them. The CDR3 here is CASSLDATSGNTIYF. For the CDR3, the DNA is TGTGCCAGCAGCTTGGACGCCACCTCTGGAAACACCATATATTTT.

The chain uses TRBV5-1 and TRBJ2-7; 7 bases agree with TRBD1. V was clipped by 1 base and J by 5 bases; unmatched bases: 9. The CDR3 covers 15 residues. Per germline, CDR1 SGHRS and CDR2 YFSETQ. CDR3 sequence: CASSLYDRERDEQYV. The CDR3 DNA reads TGCGCCAGCAGCTTGTACGACAGGGAAAGAGACGAGCAGTACGTC.